A selection of T cell receptor beta chains follows, all from one sample in a study of blood T cell repertoires in COVID-19. Data came from immunoSEQ multiplex PCR; TCRdb stores just in-frame clones and leaves some out. In the table there are approximately 120,000 clones, 86% of which are singletons. Sequencing was performed on peripheral blood. The source of these receptors is a human donor in a cohort sampled during active COVID-19. The conserved cysteine and the conserved F or W are not part of the CDR3 here. A D gene is named only where the DNA matches it firmly. Clone sizes are given selectively: once, few, many, or a class where the clone is expanded.

CDR3aa	d_gene	v_gene	j_gene	abundance
ASWPYSANQPQH	-	TRBV28	TRBJ1-5	-
SASSVSYEQY	-	TRBV20-1	TRBJ2-7	-
ASIRQFGVKNIQY	-	TRBV5-8	TRBJ2-4	-
ASSGLGIGSGELF	TRBD2	TRBV27	TRBJ2-2	-
SVGQEKLF	-	TRBV29-1	TRBJ1-4	-
ASSERRVGSYNEQF	-	TRBV6-1	TRBJ2-1	-
ASSQTTLGTGAF	TRBD1	TRBV14	TRBJ1-1	-
ASSQMRVTDTQY	-	TRBV19	TRBJ2-3	-
ASSTSGEPPDTQY	TRBD2	TRBV4-2	TRBJ2-3	-
ASSEWGSGTQNEQF	TRBD2	TRBV25-1	TRBJ2-1	-
ASSHIMQGWNSPLH	-	TRBV4-3	TRBJ1-6	-
ASSLGTDGNTIY	-	TRBV5-1	TRBJ1-3	-
ASSFRDTYEQY	-	TRBV7-9	TRBJ2-7	few
ASSQTGGPSYEQY	-	TRBV7-9	TRBJ2-7	few
ASSSRGVEGYT	-	TRBV6-6	TRBJ1-2	-
SARRQGSDGYT	TRBD1	TRBV29-1	TRBJ1-2	-
ASSGDSSNTEAF	-	TRBV5-1	TRBJ1-1	-
ASSLKAGGISTRIDTQY	TRBD2	TRBV5-4	TRBJ2-3	-
ASSLLAGPYEQY	TRBD2	TRBV5-1	TRBJ2-7	-
ASSVTGSVDTQY	-	TRBV19	TRBJ2-3	-
ASSQDPLTEAF	-	TRBV14	TRBJ1-1	-
ASSPGTLTGELF	-	TRBV9	TRBJ2-2	-
ATSDPTANYGYT	-	TRBV24-1	TRBJ1-2	few
ASTDRGGSEKLF	TRBD1	TRBV19	TRBJ1-4	-
ASSRQGGQEIYGYT	TRBD1	TRBV2	TRBJ1-2	-
ASSMLLAGGPRGSKNYEQY	TRBD2	TRBV6-2/TRBV6-3	TRBJ2-7	-
ASTWDRGRVMNTEAF	TRBD1	TRBV19	TRBJ1-1	-
ATSRVVVNTEAF	-	TRBV15	TRBJ1-1	-
AISETGDSPLH	TRBD1	TRBV10-3	TRBJ1-6	-
ASSPPLGGINEQF	-	TRBV18	TRBJ2-1	-
ASSQPGLASYEQY	TRBD2	TRBV3-1/TRBV3-2	TRBJ2-7	-
ASSPTRDRGRRNGYT	TRBD1	TRBV5-1	TRBJ1-2	-
ASRGFGLAGFGQGNEQF	TRBD2	TRBV19	TRBJ2-1	-
ASTRQGVVYEQY	TRBD1	TRBV6-5	TRBJ2-7	-
ASRDRRPQSYEQY	TRBD1	TRBV6-5	TRBJ2-7	-
AWIPPGTRGRANVLT	-	TRBV30	TRBJ2-6	-
ASSQVRGWGYEQY	-	TRBV4-1	TRBJ2-7	-
ASSIAAADSGANVLT	-	TRBV19	TRBJ2-6	-
ASSQDPAGEYNEQF	TRBD2	TRBV4-3	TRBJ2-1	-
ASSDSQGRAEAF	-	TRBV10-1	TRBJ1-1	-
ASSLRGTEPQH	-	TRBV12-3/TRBV12-4	TRBJ1-5	-
SVAHRQANYGYT	-	TRBV29-1	TRBJ1-2	-
AWSVNGRYQPQH	-	TRBV30	TRBJ1-5	-
AISHNAPGGETQY	TRBD2	TRBV10-3	TRBJ2-5	-
ASSWAGRIYEQY	-	TRBV5-1	TRBJ2-7	-
ASSPAASGVNSPLH	-	TRBV7-9	TRBJ1-6	-
ASSPGTSGGGSGELF	TRBD2	TRBV18	TRBJ2-2	-
ASSLSGREETQY	TRBD2	TRBV5-4	TRBJ2-5	-